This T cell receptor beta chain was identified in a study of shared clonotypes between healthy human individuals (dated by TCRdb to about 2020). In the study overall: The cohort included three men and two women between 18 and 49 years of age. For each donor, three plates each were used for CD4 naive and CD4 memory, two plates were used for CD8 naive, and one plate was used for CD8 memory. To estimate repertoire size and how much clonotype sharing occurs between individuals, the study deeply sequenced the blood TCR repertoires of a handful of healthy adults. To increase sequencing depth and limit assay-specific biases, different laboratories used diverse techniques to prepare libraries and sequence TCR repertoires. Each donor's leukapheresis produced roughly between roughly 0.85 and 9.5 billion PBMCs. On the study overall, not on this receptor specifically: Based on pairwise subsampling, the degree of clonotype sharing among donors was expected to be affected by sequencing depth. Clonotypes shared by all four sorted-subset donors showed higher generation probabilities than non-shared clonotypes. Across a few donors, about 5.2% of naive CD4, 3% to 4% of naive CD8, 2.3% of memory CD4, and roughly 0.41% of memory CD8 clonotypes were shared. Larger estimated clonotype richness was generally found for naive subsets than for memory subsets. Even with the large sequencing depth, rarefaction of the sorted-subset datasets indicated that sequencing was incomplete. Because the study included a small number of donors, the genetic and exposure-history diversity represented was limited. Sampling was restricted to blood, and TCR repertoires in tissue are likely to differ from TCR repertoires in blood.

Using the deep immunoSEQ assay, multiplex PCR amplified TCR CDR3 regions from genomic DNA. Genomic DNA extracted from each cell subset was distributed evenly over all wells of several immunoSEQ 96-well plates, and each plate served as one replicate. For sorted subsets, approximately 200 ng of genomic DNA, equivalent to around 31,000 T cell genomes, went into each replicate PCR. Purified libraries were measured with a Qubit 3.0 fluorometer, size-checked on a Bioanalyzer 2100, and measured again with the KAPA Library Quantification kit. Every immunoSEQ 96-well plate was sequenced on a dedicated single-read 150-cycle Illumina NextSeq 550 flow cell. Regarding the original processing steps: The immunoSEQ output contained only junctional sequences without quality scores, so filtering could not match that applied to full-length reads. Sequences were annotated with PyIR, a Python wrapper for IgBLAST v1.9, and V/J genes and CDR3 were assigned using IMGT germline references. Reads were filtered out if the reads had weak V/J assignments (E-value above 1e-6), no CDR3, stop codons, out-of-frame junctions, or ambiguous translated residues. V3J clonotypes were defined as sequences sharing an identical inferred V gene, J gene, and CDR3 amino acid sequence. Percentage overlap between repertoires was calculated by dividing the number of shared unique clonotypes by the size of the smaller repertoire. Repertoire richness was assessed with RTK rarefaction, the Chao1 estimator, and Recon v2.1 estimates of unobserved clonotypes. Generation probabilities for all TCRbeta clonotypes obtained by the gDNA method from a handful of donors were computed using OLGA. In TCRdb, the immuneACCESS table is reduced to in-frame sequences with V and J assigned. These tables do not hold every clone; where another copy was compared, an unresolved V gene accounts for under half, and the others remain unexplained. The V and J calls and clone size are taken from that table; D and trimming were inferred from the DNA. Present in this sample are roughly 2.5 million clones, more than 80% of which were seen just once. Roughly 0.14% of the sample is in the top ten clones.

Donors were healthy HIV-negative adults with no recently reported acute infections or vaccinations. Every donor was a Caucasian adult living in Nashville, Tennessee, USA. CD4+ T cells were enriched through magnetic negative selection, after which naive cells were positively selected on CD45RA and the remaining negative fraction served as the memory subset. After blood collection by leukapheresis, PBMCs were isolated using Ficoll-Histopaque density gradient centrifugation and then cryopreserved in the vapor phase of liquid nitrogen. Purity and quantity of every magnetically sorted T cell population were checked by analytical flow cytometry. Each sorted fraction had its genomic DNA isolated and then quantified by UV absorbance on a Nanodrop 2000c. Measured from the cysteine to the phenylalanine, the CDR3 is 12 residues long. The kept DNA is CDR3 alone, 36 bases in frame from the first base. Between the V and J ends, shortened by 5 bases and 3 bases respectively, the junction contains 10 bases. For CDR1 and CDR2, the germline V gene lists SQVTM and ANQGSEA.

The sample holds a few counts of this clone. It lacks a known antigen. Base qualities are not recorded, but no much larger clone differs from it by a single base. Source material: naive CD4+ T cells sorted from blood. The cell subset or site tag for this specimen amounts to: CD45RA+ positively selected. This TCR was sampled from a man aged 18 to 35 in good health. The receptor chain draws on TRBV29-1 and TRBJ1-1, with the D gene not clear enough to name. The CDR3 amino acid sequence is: CSVYSLYTEAFF. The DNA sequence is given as TGCAGCGTTTACTCCCTTTACACTGAAGCTTTCTTT. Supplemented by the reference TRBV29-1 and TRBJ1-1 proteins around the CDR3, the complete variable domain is SAVISQKPSRDICQRGTSLTIQCQVDSQVTMMFWYRQQPGQSLTLIATANQGSEATYESGFVIDKFPISRPNLTFSTLTVSNMSPEDSSIYLCSVYSLYTEAFFGQGTRLTVV.